One sample yielded the 18 T cell receptor beta chains listed below, sequenced in a study of Graves' ophthalmopathy and Graves' hyperthyroidism. RNA transcripts were the source from which TCR beta CDR3 regions were amplified. Investigators did first-round RT-PCR with HTBI primers, then second-round multiplex PCR. TCRdb fed the multiplex PCR reads into MiXCR, producing one record per CDR3 protein. Of about 700,000 distinct CDR3 sequences listed, roughly 41% are singletons. The sample consisted of peripheral blood. All receptors derive from an adult man with Graves' ophthalmopathy.

Ten or more counts support this clonotype. The rearrangement joins TRBV11-2 to TRBJ1-4; D is uncertain. Germline V lookup: CDR1 SGHAT, CDR2 FQNNGV. The CDR3 is made up of 14 amino acids. Between the trimmed V and J ends, which lost 3 bases and 5 bases, there was a span of 10 bases. The CDR3 protein is CASSLTGVNEKLFF. CDR3 DNA sequence: TGTGCCAGCAGCTTGACGGGCGTAAATGAAAAACTGTTTTTT.

This clonotype has only a few counts. The chain joins TRBV24-1 to TRBJ2-2, with D unclear. The germline CDR1 and CDR2 sequences are KGHDR and SFDVKD. Between the trimmed V and J ends, which lost 4 bases and 3 bases, there was a span of 14 bases. The CDR3 is made up of 16 amino acids. The CDR3 is CATSDPRSGYTGELFF. The DNA for the CDR3 is TGTGCCACCAGTGACCCCCGCTCCGGGTACACCGGGGAGCTGTTTTTT.

V usage is TRBV10-1 and J usage is TRBJ2-1, with D hard to call. Trimming shortened V by 2 bases and J by 4 bases, and 9 bases separated the two germline ends. The CDR3 is made up of 14 amino acids. CDR1 is WNHNN and CDR2 is SYGVQD in the germline V gene (reference sequence). CDR3 in DNA: TGCGCCAGCAGTGAGACACATAAGTACAATGAGCAGTTCTTC. This translates into CASSETHKYNEQFF.

This chain joins TRBV20-1 and TRBJ2-5; possible D gene TRBD2, 7 bases. Germline assignment: CDR1 DFQATT and CDR2 SNEGSKA (reference sequence). The CDR3 is 13 residues long. V lost 3 bases and J lost 4, with 12 bases in between. The CDR3 spells CSARGGGRETQYF. CDR3 sequence (DNA): TGCAGTGCTAGGGGGGGCGGGAGAGAGACCCAGTACTTC.

This clonotype appeared many times. The chain couples TRBV7-2 to TRBJ2-7; 7 bases are a match to TRBD2. CDR3 size: 14 residues. Germline trimming cut 2 bases from V and 2 bases from J; bases unmatched to any gene: 3. Germline assignment: CDR1 SGHTA and CDR2 FQGNSA. DNA of the CDR3: TGTGCCAGCAGCTTATCTAGCGGCCCCTACGAGCAGTACTTC. Translated: CASSLSSGPYEQYF.

This clonotype appeared a few times. The chain links TRBV10-3 to TRBJ2-7, with 8 bases matching TRBD2. CDR3 size: 15 residues. With V trimmed by 10 bases and J by 6 bases, 17 bases remained unmatched. Germline-derived CDR1 and CDR2 are ENHRY and SYGVKD. This chain's CDR3 is CASRPERETHFEQYF. In DNA, the CDR3 is TGTGCCAGCAGACCCGAGCGGGAGACCCATTTCGAGCAGTACTTC.

The gene calls are TRBV10-3 and TRBJ2-7; 7 nucleotides line up with TRBD1. The germline CDR1 and CDR2 sequences are ENHRY and SYGVKD. The length of the CDR3 is 13 residues. J was trimmed by 5 bases and V by 10 bases; bases with no gene match: 11. The CDR3: CASRPTGMHEQYF. Written as DNA, the CDR3 is TGTGCCAGCAGGCCGACAGGGATGCACGAGCAGTACTTC.

The table lists this clonotype with a few counts. One end of the junction is discordant with germline, which a read error may explain. The chain has TRBV10-3 and TRBJ2-6; D may be TRBD1 (5 bases). From germline, CDR1 is ENHRY and CDR2 SYGVKD. This CDR3 contains 18 residues. This CDR3 reads CASSSGAAGISGANVLTF. The DNA for the CDR3 is TGTGCCAGCAGTTCCGGTGCGGCAGGGATATCTGGGGCCAACGTCCTGACTTTC.

This clonotype was recorded many times. The rearrangement uses TRBV29-1 and TRBJ2-7, with D perhaps being TRBD1 or TRBD2 (5 bases each). The CDR3 consists of 14 residues. Germline V gives CDR1 SQVTM, CDR2 ANQGSEA. The V end lost 1 base, the J end lost 2 bases, and 12 bases lay between the germline ends. CDR3 DNA sequence: TGCAGCGTTGAAGCGAGCAGGGAGACCTACGAGCAGTACTTC. It codes for CSVEASRETYEQYF.

V usage is TRBV7-2 and J usage is TRBJ1-2; 7 bases fit TRBD1. This CDR3 is 13 amino acids long. Germline V gives CDR1 SGHTA, CDR2 FQGNSA. V lost 11 bases and J lost 5; bases outside the gene matches: 11. DNA for the CDR3: TGTGCCTGGAGTGTAACAGGGGCTTATGGCTACACCTTC. It codes for CAWSVTGAYGYTF.

This clonotype was detected ten times or more. The V call is TRBV5-1, the J call TRBJ1-5, with D unresolved. Germline V gives CDR1 SGHRS, CDR2 YFSETQ. CDR3 size: 13 residues. V shed 0 bases and J shed 9 bases, with 10 bases lying between them. The CDR3 loop is CASSLAGLSPQHF. The CDR3 DNA is TGCGCCAGCAGCTTGGCGGGTCTGTCGCCCCAGCATTTT.

This chain uses TRBV12-3 or TRBV12-4 with TRBJ1-1, with TRBD1 matching over 7 bases. The CDR3 extends over 14 amino acids. V trimming: 5 bases; J trimming: 4 bases; junction bases outside the gene matches: 7. The CDR3 nucleotides read TGTGCCAGCAGTCCCTCCCGACAGGGCACTGAAGCTTTCTTT. Translated, it gives CASSPSRQGTEAFF.

The chain combines TRBV28 with TRBJ2-5, with 8 bases fitting TRBD2. The germline V gene has CDR1 MDHEN and CDR2 SYDVKM. This CDR3 contains 13 residues. Trimming removed 6 bases from V and 4 bases from J; junction bases left unmatched: 4. The CDR3 nucleotides are TGTGCCAGCAGGGTCAGCGGGGGAGAGACCCAGTACTTC. This translates into CASRVSGGETQYF.

V is TRBV19 and J is TRBJ2-2; TRBD2 matches 8 bases. CDR1 LNHDA and CDR2 SQIVND come from the germline V gene (reference sequence). The V and J ends lost 6 bases and 5 bases, in that order; junction bases with no gene match: 8. CDR3 length: 15 amino acids. The CDR3 bases are TGTGCCAGTAGCCCGAGCGGGAGTGTTACCGGGGAGCTGTTTTTT. This encodes CASSPSGSVTGELFF.

As to this clonotype: This may be a read error: a much more frequent sequence differs by one nucleotide. The conserved phenylalanine or tryptophan is not found at the CDR3 terminus, so this likely reflects a read error. This rearrangement joins TRBV2 to TRBJ1-1, with D perhaps matching TRBD1 (5 bases). Germline values: CDR1 SNHLY, CDR2 FYNNEI. Trimming pared 3 bases from V and 4 bases from J, leaving 9 bases between. The length of the CDR3 is 13 residues. CDR3 loop: CASSETQGTEAFS. In DNA, the CDR3 is TGTGCCAGCAGTGAGACCCAGGGCACTGAAGCTTTCTCT.

This chain uses TRBV10-3 with TRBJ2-2; 15 nucleotides agree with TRBD2. Germline trimming cut 10 bases from V and 7 bases from J; bases unmatched to any gene: 16. The CDR3 length is 18 residues. CDR1 and CDR2 (germline): ENHRY, SYGVKD. The CDR3 sequence: CASRGGGLAGGMNGELFF. The CDR3 bases are TGTGCCAGCAGAGGGGGCGGACTAGCGGGGGGGATGAACGGGGAGCTGTTTTTT.

In this sample, this clonotype turned up many times. The V call is TRBV7-8, the J call TRBJ1-4; possible D gene TRBD1, 5 bases. V was cut by 1 base and J by 8 bases, with 14 bases left in between. The CDR3 sequence is 15 residues long. The germline gives CDR1 SGHVS, CDR2 FQNEAQ. The CDR3 nucleotides read TGTGCCAGCAGCTTAGTCAAGGGGTTGGCCGAAAAACTGTTTTTT. Amino acid sequence: CASSLVKGLAEKLFF.

This clonotype appeared many times. V usage is TRBV14 and J usage is TRBJ1-2; D may be TRBD1 (6 bases). CDR3 length: 14 residues. Germline CDR1 reads SGHDN; CDR2 reads FVKESK. Trimming removed 2 bases at V and 2 bases at J, with 9 bases between. CDR3 bases: TGTGCCAGCAGCCAACTACAGGGAAACTATGGCTACACCTTC. Its translation is CASSQLQGNYGYTF.